These 21 T cell receptor beta chains share one sample of origin, sequenced in a study of blood T cell repertoires in COVID-19. Profiled with immunoSEQ multiplex PCR; TCRdb holds only in-frame clones, not every one. The sample has about 64,000 clones; 80% to 90% are singletons. Sequences were obtained from peripheral blood. The receptors were sampled from a woman in her fifties or sixties with acute or convalescent COVID-19.

V usage is TRBV9 and J usage is TRBJ2-1; the match to TRBD2 covers 8 bases. The junction had 2 bases not matched to a gene; V was cut back by 0 bases and J by 3 bases. This CDR3 has 15 residues. CDR1 SGDLS and CDR2 YYNGEE come from the germline V gene. CDR3 residues: CASSVAGGSYNEQFF. The CDR3 DNA sequence: TGTGCCAGCAGCGTAGCGGGGGGGAGCTACAATGAGCAGTTCTTC.

The J gene is TRBJ2-7, the V gene TRBV7-9, with TRBD2 identical over 8 bases. The CDR3 sequence is 13 residues long. Trimming took 5 bases from V and 5 from J; bases not matched to a gene: 5. From germline, CDR1 is SEHNR and CDR2 FQNEAQ (reference sequence). CDR3 nucleotide sequence: TGTGCCAGCAGCCAGAGCGGGGGAAACGAGCAGTACTTC. Encoded protein: CASSQSGGNEQYF.

The chain uses TRBV29-1 and TRBJ1-2, with 10 bases identical to TRBD1. The CDR3 has 14 residues. Trimming removed 8 bases from V and 4 bases from J; junction bases left unmatched: 10. The germline V gene has CDR1 SQVTM and CDR2 ANQGSEA. DNA for the CDR3: TGCAGCTATCAGACAGGGGGCACGGGCTATGGCTACACCTTC. Protein: CSYQTGGTGYGYTF. Filled out from reference TRBV29-1 and TRBJ1-2, the complete variable domain reads SAVISQKPSRDICQRGTSLTIQCQVDSQVTMMFWYRQQPGQSLTLIATANQGSEATYESGFVIDKFPISRPNLTFSTLTVSNMSPEDSSIYLCSYQTGGTGYGYTFGSGTRLTVV.

The gene calls are TRBV5-1 and TRBJ1-1; 8 bases are shared with TRBD1. The germline CDR1 and CDR2 sequences are SGHRS and YFSETQ. V shed 4 bases and J 2 bases; nucleotides not matched to a gene: 7. There are 15 residues in the CDR3. In DNA, the CDR3 is TGCGCCAGCAGCACGCAGGGGGCATTCAACACTGAAGCTTTCTTT. This encodes CASSTQGAFNTEAFF.

The chain is built from TRBV11-2 and TRBJ1-2; 7 bases align to TRBD1. CDR3 size: 15 residues. V lost 5 bases to trimming and J lost 5 bases; unmatched junction nucleotides: 11. CDR1 and CDR2 from the germline V gene are SGHAT and FQNNGV. This CDR3 is CASSQQDRAGYGYTF. The CDR3 region has the DNA TGTGCCAGCAGCCAGCAAGACAGGGCTGGGTATGGCTACACCTTC.

The gene calls are TRBV4-1 and TRBJ1-2; D uncertain. V was shortened by 0 bases and J by 0 bases, with 11 bases between the two germline ends. Per germline, CDR1 MGHRA and CDR2 YSYEKL. The length of the CDR3 is 16 residues. As DNA, the CDR3 is TGCGCCAGCAGCCAAGAGCCGGGAGCAGCTAACTATGGCTACACCTTC. It is translated as CASSQEPGAANYGYTF.

This clone was detected once. The chain has TRBV4-1 and TRBJ2-3; 10 bases fit TRBD2. V was pared by 0 bases and J by 6 bases, with 9 bases of the junction left unmatched. Germline V lookup: CDR1 MGHRA, CDR2 YSYEKL. This CDR3 has 17 amino acids. The chain's CDR3 is CASSQDQSGGARDTQYF. The CDR3, as DNA: TGCGCCAGCAGCCAAGATCAAAGCGGGGGGGCCCGGGATACGCAGTATTTT.

The table lists this clone with a few counts. The chain is built from TRBV21-1 and TRBJ2-7; the table names TRBD2, a call not compared with the DNA. TRBV21-1 counts as a pseudogene. This CDR3 has 13 amino acids. CDR3 coding DNA: TGTGCCAGCAGCATGCGTTTAGCCTACGAGCAGTACTTC. Amino acid sequence: CASSMRLAYEQYF.

The chain uses TRBV27 and TRBJ1-3; D might be TRBD1 (6 bases). This CDR3 spans 16 amino acids. V shed 6 bases and J shed 4 bases, with 19 bases lying between them. Germline lookup yields CDR1 MNHEY and CDR2 SMNVEV (reference sequence). CDR3: CASRSITGLGGNTIYF. CDR3 nucleotide sequence: TGTGCCAGCAGAAGTATAACAGGGTTGGGAGGAAACACCATATATTTT.

The V call is TRBV15, the J call TRBJ1-4; D remains unclear. V was pared by 1 base and J by 4 bases, with 7 bases between. This CDR3 spans 14 amino acids. Germline V lookup: CDR1 LNHNV, CDR2 YYDKDF (reference sequence). The CDR3 here is CATSRGLGNEKLFF. The CDR3 DNA reads as TGTGCCACCAGCAGAGGTCTCGGTAATGAAAAACTGTTTTTT. Looking up the rest from reference TRBV15 and TRBJ1-4 gives the full variable domain: DAMVIQNPRYQVTQFGKPVTLSCSQTLNHNVMYWYQQKSSQAPKLLFHYYDKDFNNEADTPDNFQSRRPNTSFCFLDIRSPGLGDTAMYLCATSRGLGNEKLFFGSGTQLSVL.

This sequence joins TRBV30 and TRBJ1-4; TRBD1 matches 9 bases. CDR3 size: 15 residues. Trimming removed 3 bases from V and 6 bases from J; junction bases left unmatched: 8. Looked up from germline, CDR1 is GTSNPN and CDR2 is SVGIG (reference sequence). The CDR3 bases are TGTGCCTGGAGAAAATCCGGACAGGGGTATGAAAAACTGTTTTTT. It is translated as CAWRKSGQGYEKLFF.

The gene calls are TRBV13 and TRBJ2-7, with 12 bases fitting TRBD1. The V gene end was trimmed by 6 bases and the J gene end by 5 bases; junction bases not matched to a gene: 8. This CDR3 comprises 15 residues. CDR1 is PRHDT and CDR2 is FYEKMQ in the germline V gene (reference sequence). The CDR3 sequence: CASRRTGTGGDEQYF. Here the CDR3 DNA reads TGTGCCAGCAGACGGACCGGGACAGGGGGCGACGAGCAGTACTTC.

J is TRBJ1-1 and V is TRBV5-6; no clear D. Germline V gene lookup returns CDR1 SGHDT and CDR2 YYEEEE. Trimming cost V 1 base and J 7 bases, with 11 bases left between them. The CDR3 consists of 13 residues. The CDR3 DNA reads as TGTGCCAGCAGCTTGTCGGGTTTGGGTGAAGCTTTCTTT. Protein product: CASSLSGLGEAFF. Full variable domain (rest looked up from reference TRBV5-6 and TRBJ1-1): DAGVTQSPTHLIKTRGQQVTLRCSPKSGHDTVSWYQQALGQGPQFIFQYYEEEERQRGNFPDRFSGHQFPNYSSELNVNALLLGDSALYLCASSLSGLGEAFFGQGTRLTVV.

V usage is TRBV6-1 and J usage is TRBJ1-1, with a possible D match to TRBD1 (5 bases). CDR1 is MNHNS and CDR2 is SASEGT in the germline V gene. The germline V and J ends were trimmed by 2 bases and 1 base, with 8 bases remaining between them. The CDR3 loop spans 14 amino acids. As DNA, the CDR3 is TGTGCCAGCAGTGAACGGGGGTCGAACACTGAAGCTTTCTTT. This gives the protein CASSERGSNTEAFF.

This chain links TRBV6-5 with TRBJ1-1, with TRBD1 matching over 7 bases. CDR3 length: 13 residues. The V gene's germline CDR1 is MNHEY and CDR2 SVGAGI. V lost 6 bases and J lost 5; bases outside the gene matches: 6. CDR3 coding DNA: TGTGCCAGCAGCCAACAGGGGAGAACTGAAGCTTTCTTT. It encodes CASSQQGRTEAFF.

V usage is TRBV7-3 and J usage is TRBJ2-3; perhaps TRBD2 as D (6 bases). Germline V gives CDR1 SGHTA, CDR2 FQGTGA. Trimming took 6 bases from V and 2 from J, leaving 9 bases between them. This CDR3 is 13 amino acids long. CDR3 amino acids: CASSLDYTDTQYF. The CDR3 DNA is TGTGCCAGCAGTCTGGACTACACAGATACGCAGTATTTT.

The chain links TRBV4-2 to TRBJ2-7, with TRBD2 identical over 8 bases. The CDR3 runs 15 residues. Germline V gene sequence: CDR1 LGHNA, CDR2 YNFKEQ. Trimming removed 1 base from V and 2 bases from J; junction bases left unmatched: 4. This CDR3 reads CASSQGGSGTYEQYF. The CDR3 nucleotides are TGTGCCAGCAGCCAAGGCGGTAGCGGGACCTACGAGCAGTACTTC.

The rearrangement links TRBV3-1 (or the pseudogene TRBV3-2) to TRBJ1-6; 9 bases map to TRBD1. This CDR3 has 17 amino acids. The V segment lost 2 bases and the J segment 8 bases; nucleotides outside the gene matches: 10. CDR1 is LGHDT and CDR2 is YNNKEL in the germline V gene (reference sequence). The CDR3 spells CASSQPLGQGLDSPLHF. The CDR3 DNA follows: TGTGCCAGCAGCCAACCCCTCGGACAGGGGTTGGATTCACCCCTCCACTTT.

The chain carries TRBV29-1 and TRBJ2-7; TRBD1 matches at 9 bases. The CDR3 loop spans 14 amino acids. Germline CDR1 is SQVTM and CDR2 is ANQGSEA. Germline trimming cut 4 bases from V and 2 bases from J; bases unmatched to any gene: 6. CDR3 amino acids: CSVVTGTGTYEQYF. CDR3 bases: TGCAGCGTTGTTACGGGGACAGGGACCTACGAGCAGTACTTC.

This sequence joins TRBV4-2 and TRBJ2-3; D uncertain. Trimming removed 5 bases at V and 6 bases at J, with 18 bases between. The CDR3 length is 15 residues. From germline, CDR1 is LGHNA and CDR2 YNFKEQ. CDR3 DNA sequence: TGTGCCAGCAGCTATCTCTACGGGTCGGCGGATACGCAGTATTTT. Protein: CASSYLYGSADTQYF.

This chain joins TRBV10-3 and TRBJ2-7, with D unresolved. The germline V gene has CDR1 ENHRY and CDR2 SYGVKD. The CDR3 length is 15 residues. The ends were cut back, 3 bases at V and 3 bases at J, with 15 bases in the middle. CDR3 residues: CAISESEGRGYEQYF. Here the CDR3 DNA reads TGTGCCATCAGTGAATCGGAAGGAAGAGGCTACGAGCAGTACTTC.